The present entry profiles one TCR beta chain with its context. Antigen unknown. The sample comes from a study of cytomegalovirus exposure and HLA in healthy donors. The PCR used 60 Vbeta and 13 Jbeta primers. Repertoires were generated with immunoSEQ multiplex PCR, while TCRdb's copy carries only in-frame clones and drops some. Of over 150,000 clones in the sample, around 86% were seen once. Germline V lookup: CDR1 LGHNA, CDR2 YNFKEQ. This CDR3 has 15 amino acids. With V trimmed by 3 bases and J by 1 base, 5 bases remained unmatched. General observations from the study: Analyses of presence and absence presupposed an approximately uniform sequencing depth across donors.

The sample taken for sequencing was PBMCs. The sequence was obtained from a male donor in good health and CMV-seronegative. The chain recombines TRBV4-2 with TRBJ2-7; 8 bases line up with TRBD2. The CDR3 region has the DNA TGTGCCAGCAGCCAGCCCGGACTAGCTTCCTACGAGCAGTACTTC. It yields the protein CASSQPGLASYEQYF.